The clone carrying this TCR beta chain was seen once. The sample originates from a study of metastatic and nonmetastatic thyroid tumors. On the study more broadly: Comparative analysis of repertoires was undertaken across blood and tumor or nodule tissue obtained from malignant and benign thyroid patients.

Using MiXCR, TCRdb re-called clones from the PCR reads. The profile shows over 70,000 clones, less than 20% of them singletons. Patients underwent thyroid surgery, and none had received any treatment before it. V lost 5 bases, J lost 10 bases, and 15 bases lay in between. Germline CDR1 reads PRHDT; CDR2 reads FYEKMQ (reference sequence). This CDR3 has 14 amino acids. The origin of this receptor is a female donor with papillary thyroid cancer or a benign thyroid nodule (not recorded which). Some clones in this sample may be carry-over from other donors' samples. Sequencing was performed on blood. The chain uses TRBV13 and TRBJ1-6; maybe TRBD1 (5 bases). The CDR3 spells CASSPSQGGSPLHF. For the CDR3, the DNA is TGTGCCAGCAGCCCGTCGCAGGGAGGATCACCCCTCCACTTT.